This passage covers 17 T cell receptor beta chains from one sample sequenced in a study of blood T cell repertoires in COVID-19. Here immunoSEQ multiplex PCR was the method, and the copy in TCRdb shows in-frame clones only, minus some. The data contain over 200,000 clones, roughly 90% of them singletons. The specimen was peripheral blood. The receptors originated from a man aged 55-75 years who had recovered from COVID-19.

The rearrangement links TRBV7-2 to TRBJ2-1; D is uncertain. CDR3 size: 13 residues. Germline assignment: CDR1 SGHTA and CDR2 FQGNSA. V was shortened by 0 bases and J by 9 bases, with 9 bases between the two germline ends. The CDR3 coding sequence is TGTGCCAGCAGCTTAGCAATGGTCGGTGAGCAGTTCTTC. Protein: CASSLAMVGEQFF.

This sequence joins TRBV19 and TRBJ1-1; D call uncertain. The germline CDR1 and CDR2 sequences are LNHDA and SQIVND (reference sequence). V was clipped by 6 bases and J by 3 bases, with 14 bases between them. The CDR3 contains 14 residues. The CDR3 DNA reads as TGTGCCAGTAGAGGTCGCCGACTTGACACTGAAGCTTTCTTT. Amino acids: CASRGRRLDTEAFF.

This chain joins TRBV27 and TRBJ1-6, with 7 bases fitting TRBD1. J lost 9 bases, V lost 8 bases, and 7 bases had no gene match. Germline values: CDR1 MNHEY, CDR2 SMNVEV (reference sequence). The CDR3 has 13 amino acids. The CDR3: CASRPTGRSPLHF. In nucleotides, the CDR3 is TGTGCCAGCCGTCCGACAGGGCGTTCACCCCTCCACTTT.

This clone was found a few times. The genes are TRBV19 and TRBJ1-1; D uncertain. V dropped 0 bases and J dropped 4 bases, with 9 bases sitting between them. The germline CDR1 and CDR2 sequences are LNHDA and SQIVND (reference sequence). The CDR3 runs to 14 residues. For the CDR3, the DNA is TGTGCCAGTAGTATAGAGGGCCGGGGCACTGAAGCTTTCTTT. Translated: CASSIEGRGTEAFF. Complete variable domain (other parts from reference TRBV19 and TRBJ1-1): DGGITQSPKYLFRKEGQNVTLSCEQNLNHDAMYWYRQDPGQGLRLIYYSQIVNDFQKGDIAEGYSVSREKKESFPLTVTSAQKNPTAFYLCASSIEGRGTEAFFGQGTRLTVV.

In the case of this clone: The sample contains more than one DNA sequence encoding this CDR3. CDR3 region: CASSRTGGNTGELFF. CDR3 bases: TGTGCCAGCAGCCGGACAGGGGGGAACACCGGGGAGCTGTTTTTT. The V call is TRBV5-6, the J call TRBJ2-2, with 10 bases that match TRBD1. With 4 bases clipped from V and 1 base from J, the junction kept 1 base outside the gene matches. The germline V gene has CDR1 SGHDT and CDR2 YYEEEE. CDR3 size: 15 residues. Drawing the rest from reference TRBV5-6 and TRBJ2-2, the complete variable domain is DAGVTQSPTHLIKTRGQQVTLRCSPKSGHDTVSWYQQALGQGPQFIFQYYEEEERQRGNFPDRFSGHQFPNYSSELNVNALLLGDSALYLCASSRTGGNTGELFFGEGSRLTVL.

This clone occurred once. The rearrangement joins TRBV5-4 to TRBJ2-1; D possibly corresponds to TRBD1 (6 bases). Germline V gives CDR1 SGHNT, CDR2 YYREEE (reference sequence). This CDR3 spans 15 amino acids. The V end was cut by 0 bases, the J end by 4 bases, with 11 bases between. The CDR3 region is CASSLDPGVYNEQFF. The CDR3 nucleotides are TGTGCCAGCAGCTTGGATCCAGGGGTATACAATGAGCAGTTCTTC.

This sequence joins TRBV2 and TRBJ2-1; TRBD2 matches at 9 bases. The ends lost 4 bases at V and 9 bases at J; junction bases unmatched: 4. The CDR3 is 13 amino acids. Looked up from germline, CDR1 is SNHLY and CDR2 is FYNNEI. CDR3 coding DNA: TGTGCCAGCAGTGGAGTACTAGCGGGTGAGCAGTTCTTC. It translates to CASSGVLAGEQFF.

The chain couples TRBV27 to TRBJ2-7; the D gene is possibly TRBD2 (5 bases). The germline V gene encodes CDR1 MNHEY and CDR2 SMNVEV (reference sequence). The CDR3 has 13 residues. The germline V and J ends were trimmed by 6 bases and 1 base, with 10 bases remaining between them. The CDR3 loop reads CASRTPGSYEQYF. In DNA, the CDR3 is TGTGCCAGCAGAACCCCGGGGTCCTACGAGCAGTACTTC.

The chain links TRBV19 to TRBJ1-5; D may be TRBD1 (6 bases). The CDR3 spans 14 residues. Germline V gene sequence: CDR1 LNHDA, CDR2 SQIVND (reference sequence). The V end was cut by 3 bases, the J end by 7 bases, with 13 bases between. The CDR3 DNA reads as TGTGCCAGTAGTATTGGGGGCCTGAAACAGCCCCAGCATTTT. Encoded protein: CASSIGGLKQPQHF. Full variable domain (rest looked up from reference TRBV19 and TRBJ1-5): DGGITQSPKYLFRKEGQNVTLSCEQNLNHDAMYWYRQDPGQGLRLIYYSQIVNDFQKGDIAEGYSVSREKKESFPLTVTSAQKNPTAFYLCASSIGGLKQPQHFGDGTRLSIL.

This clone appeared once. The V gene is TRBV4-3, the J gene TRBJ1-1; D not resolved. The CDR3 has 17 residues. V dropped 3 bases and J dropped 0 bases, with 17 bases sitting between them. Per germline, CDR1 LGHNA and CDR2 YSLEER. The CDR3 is CASSHLDKAFMNTEAFF. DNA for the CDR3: TGCGCCAGCAGCCACCTTGACAAAGCCTTCATGAACACTGAAGCTTTCTTT.

The CDR3, as DNA: TGTGCCAGCAGTGCCAGCGGGGGTCAAGAGACCCAGTACTTC. Translation gives CASSASGGQETQYF. This chain uses TRBV2 with TRBJ2-5, with 8 bases fitting TRBD2. CDR1 is SNHLY, CDR2 FYNNEI, per germline. The CDR3 loop spans 14 amino acids. The trim removed 4 bases at V and 2 bases at J, leaving 3 bases unmatched.

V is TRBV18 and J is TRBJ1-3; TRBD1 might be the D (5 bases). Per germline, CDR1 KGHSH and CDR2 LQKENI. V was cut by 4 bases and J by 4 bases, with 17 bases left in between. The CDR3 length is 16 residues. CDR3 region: CASSRDTEGSGNTIYF. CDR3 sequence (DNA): TGTGCCAGCTCACGAGATACGGAGGGGTCCGGAAACACCATATATTTT. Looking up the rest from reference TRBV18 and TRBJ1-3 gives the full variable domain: NAGVMQNPRHLVRRRGQEARLRCSPMKGHSHVYWYRQLPEEGLKFMVYLQKENIIDESGMPKERFSAEFPKEGPSILRIQQVVRGDSAAYFCASSRDTEGSGNTIYFGEGSWLTVV.

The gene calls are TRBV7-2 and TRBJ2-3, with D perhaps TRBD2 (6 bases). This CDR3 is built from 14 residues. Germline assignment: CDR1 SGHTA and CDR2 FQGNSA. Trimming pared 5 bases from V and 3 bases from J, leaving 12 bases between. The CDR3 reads CASSPQRVTDTQYF. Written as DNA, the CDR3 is TGTGCCAGCAGCCCCCAGCGGGTGACAGATACGCAGTATTTT. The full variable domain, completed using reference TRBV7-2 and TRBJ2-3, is GAGVSQSPSNKVTEKGKDVELRCDPISGHTALYWYRQSLGQGLEFLIYFQGNSAPDKSGLPSDRFSAERTGGSVSTLTIQRTQQEDSAVYLCASSPQRVTDTQYFGPGTRLTVL.

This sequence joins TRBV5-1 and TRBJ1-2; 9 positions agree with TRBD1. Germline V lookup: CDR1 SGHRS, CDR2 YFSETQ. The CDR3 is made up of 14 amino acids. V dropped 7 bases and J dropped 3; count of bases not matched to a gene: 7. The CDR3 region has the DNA TGCGCCAGCTGGACAGGGGATCTAGACTATGGCTACACCTTC. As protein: CASWTGDLDYGYTF.

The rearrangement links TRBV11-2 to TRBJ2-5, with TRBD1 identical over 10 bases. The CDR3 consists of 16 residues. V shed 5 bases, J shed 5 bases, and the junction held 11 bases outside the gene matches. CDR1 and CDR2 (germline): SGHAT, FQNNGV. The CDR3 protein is CASSLMTGGFGETQYF. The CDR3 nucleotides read TGTGCCAGCAGCCTCATGACAGGGGGCTTTGGGGAGACCCAGTACTTC. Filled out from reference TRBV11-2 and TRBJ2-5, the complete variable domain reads EAGVAQSPRYKIIEKRQSVAFWCNPISGHATLYWYQQILGQGPKLLIQFQNNGVVDDSQLPKDRFSAERLKGVDSTLKIQPAKLEDSAVYLCASSLMTGGFGETQYFGPGTRLLVL.

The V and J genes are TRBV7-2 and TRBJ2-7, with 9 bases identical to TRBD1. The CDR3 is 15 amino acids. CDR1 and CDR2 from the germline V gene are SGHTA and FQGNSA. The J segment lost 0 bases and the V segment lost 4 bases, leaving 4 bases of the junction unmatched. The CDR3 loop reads CASSWGQGNSYEQYF. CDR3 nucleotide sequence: TGTGCCAGCAGCTGGGGACAGGGTAACTCCTACGAGCAGTACTTC. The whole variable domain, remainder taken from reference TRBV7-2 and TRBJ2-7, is GAGVSQSPSNKVTEKGKDVELRCDPISGHTALYWYRQSLGQGLEFLIYFQGNSAPDKSGLPSDRFSAERTGGSVSTLTIQRTQQEDSAVYLCASSWGQGNSYEQYFGPGTRLTVT.

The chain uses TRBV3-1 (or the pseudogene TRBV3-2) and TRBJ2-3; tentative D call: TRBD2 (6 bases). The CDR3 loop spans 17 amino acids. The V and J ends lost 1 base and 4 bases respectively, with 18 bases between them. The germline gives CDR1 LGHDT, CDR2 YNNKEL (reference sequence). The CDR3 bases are TGTGCCAGCAGCCAAGGGAGGGCCCTAGGTTTTTCAGATACGCAGTATTTT. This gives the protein CASSQGRALGFSDTQYF.